This entry is about one T cell receptor beta chain. This sample stems from a study of patients and donors after allogeneic stem cell transplantation. The trim removed 6 bases at V and 7 bases at J, leaving 9 bases unmatched. CDR3 size: 14 residues. In TCRdb, the RT-PCR reads were re-called with MiXCR into one record per CDR3 protein. The top ten hold 33% of the sample, which has about 200,000 distinct CDR3 sequences, around two fifths seen once. The sample consisted of blood, either unsorted or a sorted T cell fraction (not recorded which). The TCR originated in a human donor who was either an allogeneic HSCT recipient or a stem cell or donor lymphocyte infusion donor (not recorded which). It is not recorded whose cells these are; they may come from a transplant donor. The chain has TRBV12-3 or TRBV12-4 and TRBJ2-1, with 7 bases aligning to TRBD2. The CDR3 loop is CASSHPRGGNEQFF. The DNA for the CDR3 is TGTGCCAGCAGCCACCCTCGCGGGGGTAATGAGCAGTTCTTC.